These T cell receptor beta chains were read from a single sample in a study of T cell clones after liver transplantation. Profiling relied on immunoSEQ multiplex PCR, and the TCRdb table lists in-frame clones only, not all of them. The table includes over 15,000 clones, approximately 88% detected once. Here the sequenced sample was CD8+ T cells from blood, taken before liver transplant. The receptors were gathered from a human donor who received a liver transplant. CDR3s include the opening cysteine and the closing phenylalanine or tryptophan. A D gene is named only where the DNA matches it firmly. Where a row states a size, it is once, few, many or the class of an expanded clone; other rows omit it.

J gene,V gene,D gene,clone size,CDR3 protein,CDR3 DNA
TRBJ2-7,TRBV27,.,.,CASSFRDNTYEQYF,TGTGCCAGCAGTTTCCGAGACAACACCTACGAGCAGTACTTC
TRBJ2-7,TRBV27,.,.,CASSLEEGGPYEQYF,TGTGCCAGCAGTTTAGAGGAGGGGGGACCCTACGAGCAGTACTTC
TRBJ1-5,TRBV4-1,.,.,CASSQVGEQPQHF,TGCGCCAGCAGCCAAGTAGGCGAGCAGCCCCAGCATTTT
TRBJ2-3,TRBV18,.,.,CASSAPGSRSGTDTQYF,TGTGCCAGCTCAGCTCCCGGGAGTAGATCGGGCACAGATACGCAGTATTTT
TRBJ2-7,TRBV15,TRBD1,.,CATSRGRDRDHEQYF,TGTGCCACCAGCAGAGGCCGGGACAGGGACCACGAGCAGTACTTC
TRBJ1-3,TRBV25-1,.,once,CASRWGGPGNTIYF,TGTGCCAGCCGTTGGGGGGGGCCTGGAAACACCATATATTTT
TRBJ2-1,TRBV2,.,.,CASSPGTSSYNEQFF,TGTGCCAGCAGCCCCGGGACCAGCTCCTACAATGAGCAGTTCTTC
TRBJ1-3,TRBV7-6,.,.,CASSPDSGNTIYF,TGTGCCAGCAGCCCTGACAGCGGAAACACCATATATTTT
TRBJ2-2,TRBV19,TRBD2,.,CASSIGGSGSNTGELFF,TGTGCCAGTAGTATAGGCGGTAGCGGGAGTAACACCGGGGAGCTGTTTTTT
TRBJ2-6,TRBV7-2,.,.,CASSLAGGANVLTF,TGTGCCAGCAGCTTAGCCGGCGGGGCCAACGTCCTGACTTTC
TRBJ2-1,TRBV10-3,.,few,CAISDSDTNEQFF,TGTGCCATCAGTGACTCAGACACTAATGAGCAGTTCTTC
TRBJ2-7,TRBV13,.,.,CASSLNLVSEQYF,TGTGCCAGCAGCTTAAACCTAGTCAGCGAGCAGTACTTC
TRBJ1-4,TRBV5-1,.,.,CASSSGMANEKLFF,TGCGCCAGCAGCTCGGGTATGGCTAATGAAAAACTGTTTTTT
TRBJ1-1,TRBV6-5,.,.,CASSYSAGLTEAFF,TGTGCCAGCAGTTACTCGGCAGGGCTGACTGAAGCTTTCTTT
TRBJ2-1,TRBV11-3,TRBD2,.,CASSLRTSGRAYEQFF,TGTGCCAGCAGCTTAAGGACTAGCGGGAGGGCCTATGAGCAGTTCTTC
TRBJ2-7,TRBV4-1,.,.,CASSQGTKYEQYF,TGCGCCAGCAGCCAAGGGACCAAGTACGAGCAGTACTTC
TRBJ1-2,TRBV13,TRBD1,.,CASSFDRATGYTF,TGTGCCAGCAGCTTCGACAGGGCGACTGGCTACACCTTC
TRBJ1-3,TRBV9,.,.,CASSVEVGMSGNTIYF,TGTGCCAGCAGCGTAGAGGTGGGGATGTCTGGAAACACCATATATTTT
TRBJ2-7,TRBV19,.,.,CASSMTPWGDGEQYF,TGTGCCAGTAGTATGACTCCTTGGGGGGACGGCGAGCAGTACTTC
TRBJ2-3,TRBV27,.,.,CASHGPANTQYF,TGTGCCAGCCACGGGCCAGCCAATACGCAGTATTTT
TRBJ1-4,TRBV7-8,.,.,CASSPIAISRGLDEKLFF,TGTGCCAGCAGCCCCATTGCGATATCCAGGGGTTTAGATGAAAAACTGTTTTTT
TRBJ1-4,TRBV7-6,TRBD1,.,CASRDRGNEKLFF,TGTGCCAGTAGGGACAGGGGAAATGAAAAACTGTTTTTT
TRBJ2-2,TRBV7-9,.,.,CASSPDRYTGELFF,TGTGCCAGCAGCCCGGACAGATACACCGGGGAGCTGTTTTTT
TRBJ1-5,TRBV6-1,.,.,CASTGEGQPQHF,TGTGCCAGCACAGGGGAGGGCCAGCCCCAGCATTTT
TRBJ1-5,TRBV28,.,.,CASSYGQPQHF,TGTGCCAGCAGTTACGGGCAGCCCCAGCATTTT
TRBJ2-3,TRBV11-3,.,.,CASSFGLASTDTQYF,TGTGCCAGCAGCTTCGGACTTGCTAGCACAGATACGCAGTATTTT
TRBJ2-1,TRBV28,TRBD2,.,CASSYGLAGTPNEQFF,TGTGCCAGCTCTTACGGACTAGCGGGAACCCCCAATGAGCAGTTCTTC
TRBJ1-1,TRBV7-9,.,.,CASSRRGMNTEAFF,TGTGCCAGCAGCCGGAGAGGGATGAACACTGAAGCTTTCTTT
TRBJ2-7,TRBV10-3,.,.,CAISVGDSYEQYF,TGTGCCATCAGTGTTGGTGACTCCTACGAGCAGTACTTC
TRBJ2-7,TRBV6-1,TRBD2,.,CASSEGLAGLILPYEQYF,TGTGCCAGCAGTGAAGGCCTAGCGGGTCTTATCCTTCCCTACGAGCAGTACTTC
TRBJ2-3,TRBV27,TRBD2,.,CASSSGLAAATDTQYF,TGTGCCAGCAGCTCGGGACTAGCGGCTGCCACAGATACGCAGTATTTT
TRBJ2-7,TRBV11-2,TRBD2,.,CASSLGTSGISMYEQYF,TGTGCCAGCAGCTTAGGGACTAGCGGGATATCGATGTACGAGCAGTACTTC
TRBJ2-6,TRBV7-9,.,.,CASSPMTSSGANVLTF,TGTGCCAGCAGCCCAATGACTAGCTCTGGGGCCAACGTCCTGACTTTC
TRBJ2-2,TRBV21-1,.,.,CASSCQRGRNTGELFF,TGTGCCAGCAGCTGTCAAAGGGGTAGGAACACCGGGGAGCTGTTTTTT
TRBJ1-2,TRBV14,.,.,CASSQTGLMRHGYTF,TGTGCCAGCAGCCAAACGGGACTCATGAGGCATGGCTACACCTTC
TRBJ2-7,TRBV11-3,.,few,CASSFLTYEQYF,TGTGCCAGCAGCTTTTTGACCTACGAGCAGTACTTC
TRBJ2-1,TRBV5-1,.,.,CASSPEHISYNEQFF,TGCGCCAGCAGCCCGGAGCATATCTCCTACAATGAGCAGTTCTTC
TRBJ2-1,TRBV7-3,TRBD1,.,CASSPRQGASSYNEQFF,TGTGCCAGCAGCCCGCGACAGGGGGCCTCCTCGTACAATGAGCAGTTCTTC
TRBJ2-1,TRBV7-2,.,.,CASSFGYNEQFF,TGTGCCAGCAGCTTCGGGTACAATGAGCAGTTCTTC
TRBJ2-3,TRBV19,TRBD1,.,CASSLGPHRGLTDTQYF,TGTGCCAGTAGCCTGGGACCCCACAGGGGCTTGACAGATACGCAGTATTTT
TRBJ2-7,TRBV6-5,.,once,CASSYGLYSTYEQYF,TGTGCCAGCAGTTACGGGTTGTACAGCACCTACGAGCAGTACTTC
TRBJ2-7,TRBV28,.,.,CASTKTITFSYEQYF,TGTGCCAGCACCAAGACTATAACCTTCTCCTACGAGCAGTACTTC
TRBJ1-5,TRBV28,.,.,CASSWAGDNQPQHF,TGTGCCAGCAGTTGGGCAGGGGATAATCAGCCCCAGCATTTT
TRBJ1-4,TRBV2,.,.,CASRGTNEKLFF,TGTGCCAGTCGTGGGACTAATGAAAAACTGTTTTTT
TRBJ1-1,TRBV6-5,.,once,CASTHGTEAFF,TGTGCCAGCACCCACGGGACTGAAGCTTTCTTT
TRBJ1-2,TRBV27,.,.,CASRGDALYGYTF,TGTGCCAGCAGAGGGGATGCACTCTATGGCTACACCTTC
TRBJ1-1,TRBV6-1,.,.,CASSALTENTEAFF,TGTGCCAGCAGTGCCCTTACAGAGAACACTGAAGCTTTCTTT
TRBJ1-1,TRBV9,.,.,CASSVDGRNTEAFF,TGTGCCAGCAGCGTAGACGGCAGAAACACTGAAGCTTTCTTT
TRBJ1-4,TRBV5-1,.,few,CASSPFPTDGASYEKLFF,TGCGCCAGCAGCCCCTTCCCTACAGACGGGGCGTCTTATGAAAAACTGTTTTTT
TRBJ1-5,TRBV27,.,once,CASSALRGNQPQHF,TGTGCCAGCAGTGCCCTCAGGGGAAATCAGCCCCAGCATTTT
TRBJ2-1,TRBV4-3,.,.,CASSHRRDRYNEQFF,TGCGCCAGCAGCCATCGAAGGGACCGCTACAATGAGCAGTTCTTC
TRBJ2-7,TRBV27,TRBD2,.,CASSLSWGLIAGGPYEQYF,TGTGCCAGCAGTTTATCTTGGGGGCTTATAGCGGGAGGGCCCTACGAGCAGTACTTC
TRBJ2-1,TRBV5-6,TRBD1,.,CASSYFGQGNEQFF,TGTGCCAGCAGCTACTTCGGACAGGGCAATGAGCAGTTCTTC
TRBJ1-4,TRBV4-1,.,.,CASSPRANEKLFF,TGCGCCAGCAGCCCCAGGGCTAATGAAAAACTGTTTTTT